This T cell receptor (beta chain) was sequenced in a study of spatial heterogeneity in lung cancer. Every TCR cDNA molecule carried a tag that served as a unique molecular identifier. TCRdb analysed the 5' RACE reads with MiXCR anew, one entry per CDR3 protein. The table includes 3,000 or so distinct CDR3 sequences, approximately 18% detected once. This clonotype is large in the sample. Germline-derived CDR1 and CDR2 are MNHEY and SMNVEV (reference sequence). Trimming cost V 10 bases and J 4 bases; bases outside gene matches: 9. The CDR3 is 15 amino acids. Time point specified: sample taken at primary tumor resection.

The V call is TRBV27, the J call TRBJ2-7, with 14 bases identical to TRBD2. The sample consisted of normal lung tissue next to the tumor, taken at surgery. This receptor was taken from a female donor with early-stage non-small cell lung cancer. The CDR3 DNA reads TGTGCCACGTGGGGGACTAGCGGGAGTGGGTACGAGCAGTACTTC. Residues: CATWGTSGSGYEQYF.